These 18 T cell receptor beta chains were all obtained from the same sample, sequenced in a study of T cell repertoires in cytomegalovirus infection. TCRdb re-derived calls from the reads in MiXCR, one entry per CDR3 protein. The sample has roughly 230,000 distinct CDR3 sequences, under 8.5% seen once. The source material was PBMCs. These TCRs come from a human donor in good health (CMV status not recorded). Some clones in this sample may be carry-over from other donors' samples.

This clonotype was counted at least ten times. DNA of the CDR3: TGTGCCAGCAGCTTAGGTCCCCGGGCCCTCAATCAGCCCCAGCATTTT. It is translated as CASSLGPRALNQPQHF. This chain links TRBV7-8 with TRBJ1-5; unclear D gene. There are 16 residues in the CDR3. In germline, CDR1 is SGHVS, CDR2 FQNEAQ. V gave up 1 base and J gave up 3 bases, with 13 bases separating them. Full variable domain (outside the CDR3, taken from reference TRBV7-8 and TRBJ1-5): GAGVSQSPRYKVAKRGQDVALRCDPISGHVSLFWYQQALGQGPEFLTYFQNEAQLDKSGLPSDRFFAERPEGSVSTLKIQRTQQEDSAVYLCASSLGPRALNQPQHFGDGTRLSIL.

This clonotype was observed at least ten times. This chain joins TRBV18 and TRBJ1-2; D may be TRBD1 (5 bases). Looked up from germline, CDR1 is KGHSH and CDR2 is LQKENI. V was cut by 1 base and J by 6 bases, with 15 bases left in between. The CDR3 loop spans 15 amino acids. The CDR3 reads CASSPQGVSHDGYTF. The CDR3 DNA reads as TGTGCCAGCTCACCACAAGGGGTTAGTCACGATGGCTACACCTTC. Full variable domain (outside the CDR3, taken from reference TRBV18 and TRBJ1-2): NAGVMQNPRHLVRRRGQEARLRCSPMKGHSHVYWYRQLPEEGLKFMVYLQKENIIDESGMPKERFSAEFPKEGPSILRIQQVVRGDSAAYFCASSPQGVSHDGYTFGSGTRLTVV.

This clonotype was detected many times. The rearrangement joins TRBV2 to TRBJ1-2, with no clear D. The V end lost 2 bases, the J end lost 8 bases, and 18 bases lay between the germline ends. Germline assignment: CDR1 SNHLY and CDR2 FYNNEI. The length of the CDR3 is 15 residues. CDR3 protein: CASSEMRGLTGGYTF. Written as DNA, the CDR3 is TGTGCCAGCAGTGAAATGAGAGGGTTAACCGGCGGCTACACCTTC.

This clonotype was observed at least ten times. The chain has TRBV6-2 or TRBV6-3 and TRBJ1-2; TRBD1 might be the D (5 bases). The CDR3 length is 14 residues. Between the trimmed V and J ends, which lost 0 bases and 6 bases, there was a span of 11 bases. The germline V gene encodes CDR1 MNHEY and CDR2 SVGEGT. The CDR3 loop reads CASSYSPGRNGYTF. The CDR3 region has the DNA TGTGCCAGCAGTTACTCGCCAGGGAGGAATGGCTACACCTTC.

This clonotype was counted once. The CDR3 bases are TGTGCCAGCAGTCTGAATTCTATATCCACAGATACGCAGTATTTT. This sequence encodes CASSLNSISTDTQYF. V is TRBV2 and J is TRBJ2-3; no firm D call. Trimming pared 5 bases from V and 2 bases from J, leaving 14 bases between. CDR1 is SNHLY and CDR2 is FYNNEI in the germline V gene. The CDR3 is 15 amino acids.

This clonotype was seen ten or more times. The chain recombines TRBV7-2 with TRBJ2-3, with a weak D call TRBD2 (5 bases). V was shortened by 5 bases and J by 8 bases, with 11 bases between the two germline ends. From germline, CDR1 is SGHTA and CDR2 FQGNSA. The CDR3 runs to 12 residues. The CDR3 DNA sequence: TGTGCCAGCAGCCGCCGGGGAGTTACGCAGTATTTT. Protein: CASSRRGVTQYF.

This clonotype was detected many times. This rearrangement joins TRBV11-2 to TRBJ2-5; a possible D gene is TRBD1 (6 bases). The CDR3 consists of 14 residues. V lost 5 bases, J lost 3 bases, and 13 bases lay in between. Germline CDR1 reads SGHAT; CDR2 reads FQNNGV. The CDR3 loop is CASSRQDWEETQYF. CDR3 nucleotide sequence: TGTGCCAGCAGCCGACAGGACTGGGAAGAGACCCAGTACTTC.

This clonotype has ten or more counts. The chain couples TRBV6-1 to TRBJ1-4; D remains ambiguous. The CDR3 covers 13 residues. Germline values: CDR1 MNHNS, CDR2 SASEGT. V lost 2 bases and J lost 5, with 6 bases in between. This CDR3 is CASSESLNEKLFF. The CDR3 DNA reads TGTGCCAGCAGTGAATCTCTGAATGAAAAACTGTTTTTT.

This clonotype occurred many times. The gene calls are TRBV29-1 and TRBJ2-5; 8 positions match TRBD1. Trimming at V came to 5 bases and at J to 4 bases, leaving 3 bases not matched to a gene. CDR1 and CDR2 (germline): SQVTM, ANQGSEA. There are 12 residues in the CDR3. CDR3 nucleotides: TGCAGCGTTCTTGACAGGGGAGAGACCCAGTACTTC. This translates into CSVLDRGETQYF.

The chain employs TRBV29-1 and TRBJ1-2; tentative D call: TRBD1 (5 bases). V was cut by 5 bases and J by 6 bases, with 7 bases left in between. The length of the CDR3 is 10 residues. Germline CDR1 reads SQVTM; CDR2 reads ANQGSEA. In DNA, the CDR3 is TGCAGCGTTTTGGGGGATGGCTACACCTTC. Translated: CSVLGDGYTF. The full variable domain, with the rest looked up from reference TRBV29-1 and TRBJ1-2, is SAVISQKPSRDICQRGTSLTIQCQVDSQVTMMFWYRQQPGQSLTLIATANQGSEATYESGFVIDKFPISRPNLTFSTLTVSNMSPEDSSIYLCSVLGDGYTFGSGTRLTVV.

J is TRBJ2-6 and V is TRBV5-5; D remains unclear. This CDR3 contains 16 residues. Germline lookup yields CDR1 SGHKS and CDR2 YYEKEE (reference sequence). V lost 6 bases to trimming and J lost 2 bases, with 15 bases between them. CDR3 protein: CASILRFGTGANVLTF. CDR3 DNA: TGTGCCAGCATCCTACGGTTCGGCACTGGGGCCAACGTCCTGACTTTC.

This clonotype occurred many times. The chain recombines TRBV7-3 with TRBJ1-1; perhaps TRBD1 as D (6 bases). In germline, CDR1 is SGHTA, CDR2 FQGTGA. Trimming cost V 5 bases and J 1 base, with 11 bases left between them. The CDR3 is 14 amino acids. The chain's CDR3 is CASSPGVRNTEAFF. The CDR3 DNA sequence: TGTGCCAGCAGCCCAGGGGTACGGAACACTGAAGCTTTCTTT.

This clonotype has a count of ten or more. The rearrangement uses TRBV20-1 and TRBJ1-6; D is unresolved. Germline V lookup: CDR1 DFQATT, CDR2 SNEGSKA (reference sequence). Between the trimmed V and J ends, which lost 3 bases and 6 bases, there was a span of 6 bases. The length of the CDR3 is 12 residues. CDR3: CSASLSNSPLHF. CDR3 DNA sequence: TGCAGTGCTAGTCTCAGTAATTCACCCCTCCACTTT.

In its sample, this clonotype was seen many times. Written as DNA, the CDR3 is TGTGCCAGCAGGACAGGGGAGAAACTGTTTTTT. Its protein product is CASRTGEKLFF. J is TRBJ1-4 and V is TRBV5-8, with 8 bases lining up with TRBD1. Germline-derived CDR1 and CDR2 are SGHTS and YDEGEE. J gave up 11 bases and V 5 bases, and 2 bases lay outside the gene matches. This CDR3 is 11 amino acids long.

This clonotype has ten or more counts. The V and J genes are TRBV15 and TRBJ2-7; 9 nucleotides line up with TRBD1. The V gene's germline CDR1 is LNHNV and CDR2 YYDKDF (reference sequence). This CDR3 has 15 amino acids. With 1 base clipped from V and 3 bases from J, the junction kept 4 bases outside the gene matches. CDR3 residues: CATSRGGQGIYEQYF. The DNA for the CDR3 is TGTGCCACCAGCAGAGGGGGACAGGGAATCTACGAGCAGTACTTC.

In this sample, this clonotype turned up many times. V and J are TRBV12-3 or TRBV12-4 and TRBJ2-7; TRBD2 matches 11 bases. V lost 6 bases, J lost 5 bases, and 9 bases stayed unmatched. This CDR3 region has 15 residues. The CDR3 sequence: CASRFTSGGLDEQYF. The CDR3 DNA follows: TGTGCCAGCAGATTCACTAGCGGGGGCTTAGACGAGCAGTACTTC.

The chain has TRBV10-3 and TRBJ2-7; D may be TRBD2 (5 bases). CDR3 length equals 12 residues. CDR1 and CDR2 from the germline V gene are ENHRY and SYGVKD. V was pared by 9 bases and J by 4 bases, with 13 bases between. DNA for the CDR3: TGTGCCATACGGGATGTGTATTACGAGCAGTACTTC. This sequence encodes CAIRDVYYEQYF.

This clonotype came up many times. The chain recombines TRBV12-3 or TRBV12-4 with TRBJ1-5; D is perhaps TRBD1 (5 bases). The ends were cut back, 6 bases at V and 7 bases at J, with 13 bases in the middle. The CDR3 sequence is 13 residues long. For the CDR3, the DNA is TGTGCCAGCAGGGGGGGGTTAGGGCAGCCCCAGCATTTT. Translation: CASRGGLGQPQHF.